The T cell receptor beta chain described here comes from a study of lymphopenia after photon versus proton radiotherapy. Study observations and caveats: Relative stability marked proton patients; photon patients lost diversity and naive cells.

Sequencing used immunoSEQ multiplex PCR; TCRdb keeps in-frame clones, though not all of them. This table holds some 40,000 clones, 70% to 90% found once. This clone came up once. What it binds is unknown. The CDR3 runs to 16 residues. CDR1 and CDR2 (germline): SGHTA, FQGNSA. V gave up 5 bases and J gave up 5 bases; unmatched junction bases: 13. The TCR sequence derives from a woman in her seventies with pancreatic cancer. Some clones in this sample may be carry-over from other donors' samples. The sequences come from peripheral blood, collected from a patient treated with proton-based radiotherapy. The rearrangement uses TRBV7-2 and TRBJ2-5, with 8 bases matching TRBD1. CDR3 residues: CASSPAGQGLLETQYF. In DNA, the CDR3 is TGTGCCAGCAGCCCCGCCGGACAGGGATTGTTGGAGACCCAGTACTTC.